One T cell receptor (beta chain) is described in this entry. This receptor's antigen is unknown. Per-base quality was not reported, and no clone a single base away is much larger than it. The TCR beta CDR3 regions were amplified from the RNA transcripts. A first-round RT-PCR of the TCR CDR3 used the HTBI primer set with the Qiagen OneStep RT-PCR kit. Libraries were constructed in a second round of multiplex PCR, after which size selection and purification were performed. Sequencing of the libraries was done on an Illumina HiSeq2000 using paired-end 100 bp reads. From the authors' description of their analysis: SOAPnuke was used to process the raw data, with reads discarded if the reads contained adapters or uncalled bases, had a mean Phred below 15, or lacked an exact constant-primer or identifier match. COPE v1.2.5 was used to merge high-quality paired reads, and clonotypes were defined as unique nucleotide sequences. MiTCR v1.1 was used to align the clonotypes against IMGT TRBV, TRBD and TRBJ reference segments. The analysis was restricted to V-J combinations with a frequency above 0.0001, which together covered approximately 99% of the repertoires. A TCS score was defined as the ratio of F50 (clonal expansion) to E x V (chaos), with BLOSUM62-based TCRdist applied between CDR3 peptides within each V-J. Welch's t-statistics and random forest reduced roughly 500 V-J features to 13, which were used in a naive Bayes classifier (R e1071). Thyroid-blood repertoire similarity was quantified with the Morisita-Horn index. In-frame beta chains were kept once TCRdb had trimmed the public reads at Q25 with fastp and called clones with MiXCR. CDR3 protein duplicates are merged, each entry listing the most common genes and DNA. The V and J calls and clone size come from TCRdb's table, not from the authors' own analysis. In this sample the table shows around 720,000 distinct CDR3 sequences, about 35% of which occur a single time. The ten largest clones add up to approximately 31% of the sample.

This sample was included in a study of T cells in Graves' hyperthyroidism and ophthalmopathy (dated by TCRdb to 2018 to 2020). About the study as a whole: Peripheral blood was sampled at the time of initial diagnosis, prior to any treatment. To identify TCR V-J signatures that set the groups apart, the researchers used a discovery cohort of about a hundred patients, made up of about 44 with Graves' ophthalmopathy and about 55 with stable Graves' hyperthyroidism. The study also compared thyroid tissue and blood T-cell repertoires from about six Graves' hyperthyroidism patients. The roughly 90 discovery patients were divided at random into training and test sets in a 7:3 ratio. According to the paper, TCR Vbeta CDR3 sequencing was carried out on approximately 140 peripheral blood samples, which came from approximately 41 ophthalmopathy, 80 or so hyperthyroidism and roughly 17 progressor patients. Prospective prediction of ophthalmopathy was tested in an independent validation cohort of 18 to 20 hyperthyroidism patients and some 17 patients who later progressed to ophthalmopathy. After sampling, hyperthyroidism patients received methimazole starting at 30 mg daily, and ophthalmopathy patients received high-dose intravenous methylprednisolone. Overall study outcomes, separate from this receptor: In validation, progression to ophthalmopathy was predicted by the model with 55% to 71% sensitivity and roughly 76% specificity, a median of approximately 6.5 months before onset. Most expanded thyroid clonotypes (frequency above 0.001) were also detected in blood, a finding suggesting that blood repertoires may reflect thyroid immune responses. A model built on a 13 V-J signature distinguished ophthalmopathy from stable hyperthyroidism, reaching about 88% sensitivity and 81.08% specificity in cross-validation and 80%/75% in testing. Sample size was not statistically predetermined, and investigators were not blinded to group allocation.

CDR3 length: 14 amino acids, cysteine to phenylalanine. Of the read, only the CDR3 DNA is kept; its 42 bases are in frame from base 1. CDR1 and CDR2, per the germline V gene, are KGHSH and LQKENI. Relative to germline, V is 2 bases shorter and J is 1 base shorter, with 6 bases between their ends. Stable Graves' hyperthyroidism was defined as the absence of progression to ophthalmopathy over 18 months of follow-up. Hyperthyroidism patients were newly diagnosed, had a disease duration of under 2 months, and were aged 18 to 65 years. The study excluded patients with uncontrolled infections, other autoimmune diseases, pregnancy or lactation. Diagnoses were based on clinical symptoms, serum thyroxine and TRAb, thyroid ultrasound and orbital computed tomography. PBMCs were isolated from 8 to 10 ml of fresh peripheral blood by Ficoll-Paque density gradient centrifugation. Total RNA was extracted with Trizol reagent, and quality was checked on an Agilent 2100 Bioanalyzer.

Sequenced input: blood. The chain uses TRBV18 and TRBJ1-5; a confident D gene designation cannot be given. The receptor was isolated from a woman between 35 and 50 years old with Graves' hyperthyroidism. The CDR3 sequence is CASSPNRSNQPQHF. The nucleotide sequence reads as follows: TGTGCCAGCTCACCAAACCGGAGCAATCAGCCCCAGCATTTT.